What follows are 25 T cell receptor beta chains derived from one specimen sequenced in a study of cytomegalovirus exposure and HLA in healthy donors. The PCR employed 60 Vbeta primers together with 13 Jbeta primers. Assay: immunoSEQ multiplex PCR; the TCRdb copy retains only in-frame clones and omits some. The sample has some 110,000 clones, around 80% seen once. Sequencing input: PBMCs. The receptors come from a woman under 30 in good health and CMV-seropositive.

The CDR3 sequence: CASSLRGKYSYNEQFF. The DNA of the CDR3 is TGTGCCAGCAGTTTAAGAGGGAAATACTCCTACAATGAGCAGTTCTTC. The chain combines TRBV27 with TRBJ2-1; perhaps TRBD2 as D (5 bases). The CDR3 spans 16 residues. The germline V gene has CDR1 MNHEY and CDR2 SMNVEV (reference sequence). The V gene lost 2 bases and the J gene lost 0 bases, with 11 bases spanning the gap.

The V gene is TRBV10-1, the J gene TRBJ2-7, with D maybe TRBD2 (6 bases). This CDR3 comprises 11 residues. V was trimmed by 8 bases and J by 5 bases, leaving 10 bases between them. CDR1 and CDR2 from the germline V gene are WNHNN and SYGVQD (reference sequence). This CDR3 reads CASGTPHEQYF. As DNA, the CDR3 is TGCGCCAGCGGGACTCCCCACGAGCAGTACTTC.

The CDR3 spells CATSRDRAGVRNYGYTF. The DNA for the CDR3 is TGTGCCACCAGCAGAGATCGGGCAGGGGTACGCAACTATGGCTACACCTTC. The chain uses TRBV15 and TRBJ1-2; possible D gene TRBD1, 6 bases. Germline lookup yields CDR1 LNHNV and CDR2 YYDKDF (reference sequence). V was cut by 0 bases and J by 2 bases, with 16 bases left in between. The CDR3 loop spans 17 amino acids.

CDR3 sequence reads: CASMGRGQETQYF. The CDR3 coding sequence is TGTGCCAGTATGGGGAGGGGACAAGAGACCCAGTACTTC. This rearrangement joins TRBV19 to TRBJ2-5, with 7 nucleotides matching TRBD2. Germline V gene sequence: CDR1 LNHDA, CDR2 SQIVND (reference sequence). The junction had 4 bases not matched to a gene; V was cut back by 7 bases and J by 2 bases. CDR3 length equals 13 residues.

This clone has more than one count but fewer than ten. DNA of the CDR3: TGTGCCTGGAGTGTATGGCAGGGGGCTGGAGATACGCAGTATTTT. It yields the protein CAWSVWQGAGDTQYF. The chain recombines TRBV30 with TRBJ2-3, with TRBD1 matching over 8 bases. V shed 0 bases, J shed 5 bases, and the junction held 7 bases outside the gene matches. The CDR3 has 15 amino acids. CDR1 is GTSNPN and CDR2 is SVGIG in the germline V gene (reference sequence).

V and J are TRBV27 and TRBJ1-1; TRBD1 is a possible D gene (5 bases). V was trimmed by 4 bases and J by 0 bases, leaving 9 bases between them. Germline CDR1 reads MNHEY; CDR2 reads SMNVEV (reference sequence). The CDR3 is 14 residues long. DNA for the CDR3: TGTGCCAGCAGTTCCAGACAGCTGAACACTGAAGCTTTCTTT. Translated, it gives CASSSRQLNTEAFF.

CDR3 coding DNA: TGTGCCAGCAGCTTGGTGTGGGGAGGAGGAAACACCATATATTTT. Protein: CASSLVWGGGNTIYF. This chain joins TRBV5-6 and TRBJ1-3; D uncertain. The CDR3 spans 15 residues. Per germline, CDR1 SGHDT and CDR2 YYEEEE. Trimming removed 0 bases from V and 4 bases from J, with 11 bases in between.

This chain uses TRBV5-6 with TRBJ1-4, with D possibly being TRBD1 (6 bases). With 2 bases removed from V and 8 bases from J, the gap between germline ends came to 13 bases. CDR1 is SGHDT and CDR2 is YYEEEE in the germline V gene. CDR3 length equals 14 residues. The CDR3 coding sequence is TGTGCCAGCAGCTTAGGACAGAGATGGGAAAAACTGTTTTTT. Translating it yields CASSLGQRWEKLFF.

This chain connects TRBV4-1 to TRBJ1-1; D is possibly TRBD1 (5 bases). Germline CDR1 MGHRA, CDR2 YSYEKL. CDR3 length: 16 residues. Trimming shortened V by 0 bases and J by 2 bases, and 13 bases separated the two germline ends. In DNA form, the CDR3 reads TGCGCCAGCAGCCAAGAGCGAGCAGACAGAAACACTGAAGCTTTCTTT. It translates to CASSQERADRNTEAFF.

V is TRBV28 and J is TRBJ1-4; no clear D. The germline V gene has CDR1 MDHEN and CDR2 SYDVKM. With 7 bases removed from V and 0 bases from J, the gap between germline ends came to 18 bases. The length of the CDR3 is 17 residues. The DNA for the CDR3 is TGTGCCAGCAACGGCAGGTCGTCTTATGCAACTAATGAAAAACTGTTTTTT. Translated, it gives CASNGRSSYATNEKLFF.

The genes are TRBV9 and TRBJ2-1; 9 bases are a match to TRBD2. The CDR3 spans 17 residues. Germline trimming cut 5 bases from V and 8 bases from J; bases unmatched to any gene: 17. CDR1 is SGDLS, CDR2 YYNGEE, per germline. This CDR3 reads CASSEGLAGPLWDEQFF. CDR3 bases: TGTGCCAGCAGTGAGGGGCTAGCGGGGCCCCTCTGGGATGAGCAGTTCTTC.

Concerning this clone: The same CDR3 is also encoded by other DNA sequences in this sample. The chain links TRBV30 to TRBJ1-6; D is perhaps TRBD1 (5 bases). The CDR3 is 13 amino acids. V lost 0 bases and J 7 bases, leaving 7 bases between the germline ends. Germline loops: CDR1 GTSNPN, CDR2 SVGIG (reference sequence). The CDR3 spells CAWSVQANSPLHF. CDR3 DNA: TGTGCCTGGAGTGTACAGGCAAATTCACCCCTCCACTTT.

The chain is built from TRBV9 and TRBJ1-5, with D tentatively TRBD1 (5 bases). Germline V gives CDR1 SGDLS, CDR2 YYNGEE. Trimming stripped 0 bases from V and 3 bases from J, with 10 bases between. The CDR3 runs 15 residues. In nucleotides, the CDR3 is TGTGCCAGCAGCGTAGCGGGGGGTGACAATCAGCCCCAGCATTTT. Amino acid sequence: CASSVAGGDNQPQHF.

This chain uses TRBV4-1 with TRBJ1-1, with unresolved D. The germline gives CDR1 MGHRA, CDR2 YSYEKL. Trimming took 0 bases from V and 3 from J, leaving 11 bases between them. The length of the CDR3 is 15 residues. As DNA, the CDR3 is TGCGCCAGCAGCCAAGAGGTAGCGGATTACACTGAAGCTTTCTTT. Encoded protein: CASSQEVADYTEAFF.

This chain uses TRBV10-3 with TRBJ2-2; 9 nucleotides agree with TRBD2. Looked up from germline, CDR1 is ENHRY and CDR2 is SYGVKD. The junction had 4 bases not matched to a gene; V was cut back by 6 bases and J by 5 bases. The CDR3 extends over 14 amino acids. The CDR3 nucleotides read TGTGCCATCAGCCCAGCGGGAGGTACCGGGGAGCTGTTTTTT. This encodes CAISPAGGTGELFF.

This chain links TRBV6-1 with TRBJ2-2; 9 bases agree with TRBD2. Germline V lookup: CDR1 MNHNS, CDR2 SASEGT. The CDR3 contains 15 residues. Trimming removed 7 bases from V and 6 bases from J; junction bases left unmatched: 9. The CDR3 reads CASTVVAGAPGELFF. The CDR3 DNA follows: TGTGCCAGCACCGTTGTAGCGGGAGCCCCCGGGGAGCTGTTTTTT.

CDR3 amino acids: CASSLAPGQPQHF. In DNA, the CDR3 is TGTGCCAGCAGCTTGGCCCCAGGACAGCCCCAGCATTTT. V usage is TRBV5-8 and J usage is TRBJ1-5, with D uncertain. V was pared by 0 bases and J by 7 bases, with 8 bases between. The V gene's germline CDR1 is SGHTS and CDR2 YDEGEE. The CDR3 is made up of 13 amino acids.

This clone has just a few counts. The gene calls are TRBV2 and TRBJ2-3, with a weak D call TRBD2 (6 bases). This CDR3 has 14 amino acids. CDR1 and CDR2 (germline): SNHLY, FYNNEI. The germline V and J ends were trimmed by 0 bases and 6 bases, with 10 bases remaining between them. Here the CDR3 reads CASSEASGRDTQYF. The CDR3 DNA reads TGTGCCAGCAGTGAAGCGTCGGGGAGGGATACGCAGTATTTT.

This sequence joins TRBV28 and TRBJ1-1; D possibly corresponds to TRBD1 (6 bases). This CDR3 comprises 13 residues. The V and J ends lost 6 bases and 3 bases respectively, with 11 bases between them. Germline V gives CDR1 MDHEN, CDR2 SYDVKM. The CDR3 nucleotides read TGTGCCAGCAGGGACAGAAAGGACACTGAAGCTTTCTTT. It encodes CASRDRKDTEAFF.

V and J are TRBV2 and TRBJ2-7, with 9 bases lining up with TRBD1. The CDR3 consists of 13 residues. The junction had 4 bases not matched to a gene; V was cut back by 6 bases and J by 4 bases. The germline gives CDR1 SNHLY, CDR2 FYNNEI. This chain's CDR3 is CASSYRGLYEQYF. In nucleotides, the CDR3 is TGTGCCAGCAGCTACAGGGGGCTATACGAGCAGTACTTC. The variable domain in full, completed from reference TRBV2 and TRBJ2-7, reads EPEVTQTPSHQVTQMGQEVILRCVPISNHLYFYWYRQILGQKVEFLVSFYNNEISEKSEIFDDQFSVERPDGSNFTLKIRSTKLEDSAMYFCASSYRGLYEQYFGPGTRLTVT.

This chain uses TRBV19 with TRBJ2-7, with TRBD2 matching over 8 bases. The V gene end was trimmed by 8 bases and the J gene end by 2 bases; junction bases not matched to a gene: 8. The CDR3 contains 14 residues. CDR1 and CDR2 from the germline V gene are LNHDA and SQIVND (reference sequence). This CDR3 is CASGPGTRTYEQYF. DNA of the CDR3: TGTGCCAGTGGGCCCGGGACTAGGACCTACGAGCAGTACTTC.

A single count supports this clone. The rearrangement joins TRBV9 to TRBJ2-2, with 14 bases matching TRBD2. The length of the CDR3 is 15 residues. Germline V lookup: CDR1 SGDLS, CDR2 YYNGEE. Trimming at V came to 4 bases and at J to 6 bases, leaving 2 bases not matched to a gene. The CDR3 DNA follows: TGTGCCAGCAGCCGACTAGCGGGAGGGCCCGGGGAGCTGTTTTTT. Its protein product is CASSRLAGGPGELFF.

This sequence joins TRBV19 and TRBJ1-5; 8 nucleotides agree with TRBD1. From germline, CDR1 is LNHDA and CDR2 SQIVND (reference sequence). The V and J ends lost 6 bases and 5 bases, in that order; junction bases with no gene match: 6. The CDR3 loop spans 14 amino acids. For the CDR3, the DNA is TGTGCCAGTAGCCGAGGACAGGGTGATCAGCCCCAGCATTTT. Its translation is CASSRGQGDQPQHF.

Comment on this clone: Germline and junction disagree at one end, which may indicate a read error. V usage is TRBV6-1 and J usage is TRBJ2-1; possibly TRBD2 for D (6 bases). Germline CDR1 MNHNS, CDR2 SASEGT. The CDR3 length is 10 residues. The CDR3 region has the DNA TGTGCCAGCAGGGGGACTGAGGAGTTCTTC. The encoded protein is CASRGTEEFF.

This clone showed up just a few times. CDR3 region: CAWSVLGDRRETQYF. The DNA of the CDR3 is TGTGCCTGGAGTGTACTCGGTGACAGGAGAGAGACCCAGTACTTC. This sequence joins TRBV30 and TRBJ2-5; the D gene is possibly TRBD1 (6 bases). Germline V lookup: CDR1 GTSNPN, CDR2 SVGIG (reference sequence). The CDR3 runs 15 residues. The V end was cut by 0 bases, the J end by 4 bases, with 15 bases between.